The sequence of this T cell receptor (beta chain) was determined in a study of T cell responses to AZD1222 COVID-19 vaccine. Study-wide findings and caveats: AZD1222 recipients seropositive at baseline numbered only six or seven.

Assay: immunoSEQ multiplex PCR; the TCRdb copy retains only in-frame clones and omits some. The repertoire holds 89,000 or so clones, approximately 86% seen once, with around 5.9% in the top ten. As for this clone: Its antigen is unknown.

Germline CDR1 LGHDT, CDR2 YNNKEL (reference sequence). The CDR3 totals 12 residues. Trimming removed 3 bases at V and 5 bases at J, with 2 bases between. The source was peripheral blood, collected 28 days after the second AZD1222 dose. This sequence was found in an adult who received the AZD1222 COVID-19 vaccine. J is TRBJ1-6 and V is TRBV3-1 (or the pseudogene TRBV3-2), with D uncertain. In DNA, the CDR3 is TGTGCCAGCAGCCAGAATAATTCACCCCTCCACTTT. Translated, it gives CASSQNNSPLHF.